This T cell receptor beta chain came from a study of control samples from healthy donors and cancer patients. The CDR3 sequence is 13 residues long. Trimming stripped 5 bases from V and 4 bases from J, with 12 bases between. The V gene's germline CDR1 is SGHDT and CDR2 YYEEEE. The assay was immunoSEQ multiplex PCR, and TCRdb's table has in-frame clones only and misses some. The sample carries 150,000 to 200,000 clones, about 91% recorded once. The sequencing sample was made of blood. This chain connects TRBV5-6 to TRBJ1-2, with a weak D call TRBD1 (5 bases). This TCR derives from a man younger than 30 in good health. CDR3 amino acids: CASRAGHLYGYTF. CDR3 in DNA: TGTGCCAGCAGGGCAGGACACCTCTATGGCTACACCTTC. Together with reference TRBV5-6 and TRBJ1-2, the CDR3 gives the full variable domain: DAGVTQSPTHLIKTRGQQVTLRCSPKSGHDTVSWYQQALGQGPQFIFQYYEEEERQRGNFPDRFSGHQFPNYSSELNVNALLLGDSALYLCASRAGHLYGYTFGSGTRLTVV.